This T cell receptor beta chain was recovered during a study of cytomegalovirus exposure and HLA in healthy donors. Overall study results and limits: Trimming of TCR beta V- and J-genes showed a link, identified in a later analysis, to a missense DCLRE1C variant. As a later analysis revealed, most CMV-associated TCR beta chains appeared HLA-restricted. The authors enumerated over 150 TCR beta chains as linked to cytomegalovirus.

The CDR3 runs 16 residues. CDR1 is SGDLS and CDR2 is YYNGEE in the germline V gene. V lost 3 bases to trimming and J lost 0 bases, with 13 bases between them. PCR employed 60 Vbeta and 13 Jbeta primers. Assay: immunoSEQ multiplex PCR; the TCRdb copy retains only in-frame clones and omits some. The table lists about 150,000 clones, approximately 85% of them singletons. Concerning this clone: Its specificity is not known.

The clonotype originates from a woman in her 40s in good health and CMV-seronegative. The chain combines TRBV9 with TRBJ1-3; weak D call: TRBD1 (5 bases). Sequencing used PBMCs. CDR3 sequence reads: CASSAPGGFSGNTIYF. CDR3 in DNA: TGTGCCAGCAGCGCCCCCGGGGGGTTCTCTGGAAACACCATATATTTT.